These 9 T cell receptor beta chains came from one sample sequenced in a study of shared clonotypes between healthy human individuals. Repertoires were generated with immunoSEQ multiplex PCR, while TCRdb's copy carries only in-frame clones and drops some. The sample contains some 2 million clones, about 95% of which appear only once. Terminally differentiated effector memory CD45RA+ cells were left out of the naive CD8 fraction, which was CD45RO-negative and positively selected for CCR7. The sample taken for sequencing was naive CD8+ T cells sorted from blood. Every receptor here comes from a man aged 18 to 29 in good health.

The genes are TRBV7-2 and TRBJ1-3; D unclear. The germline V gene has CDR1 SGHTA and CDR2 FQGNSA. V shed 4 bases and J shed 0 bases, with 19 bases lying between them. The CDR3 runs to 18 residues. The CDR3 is CASSSLPVFADSGNTIYF. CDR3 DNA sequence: TGTGCCAGCAGCTCATTGCCTGTCTTCGCGGACTCTGGAAACACCATATATTTT. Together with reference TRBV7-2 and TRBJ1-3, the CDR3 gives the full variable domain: GAGVSQSPSNKVTEKGKDVELRCDPISGHTALYWYRQSLGQGLEFLIYFQGNSAPDKSGLPSDRFSAERTGGSVSTLTIQRTQQEDSAVYLCASSSLPVFADSGNTIYFGEGSWLTVV.

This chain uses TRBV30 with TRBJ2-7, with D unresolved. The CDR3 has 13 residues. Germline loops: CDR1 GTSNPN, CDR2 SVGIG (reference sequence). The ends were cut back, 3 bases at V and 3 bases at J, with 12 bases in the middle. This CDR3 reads CAWSATEFYEQYF. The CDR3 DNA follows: TGTGCCTGGAGCGCTACAGAGTTCTACGAGCAGTACTTC. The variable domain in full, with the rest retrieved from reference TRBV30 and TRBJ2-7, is SQTIHQWPATLVQPVGSPLSLECTVEGTSNPNLYWYRQAAGRGLQLLFYSVGIGQISSEVPQNLSASRPQDRQFILSSKKLLLSDSGFYLCAWSATEFYEQYFGPGTRLTVT.

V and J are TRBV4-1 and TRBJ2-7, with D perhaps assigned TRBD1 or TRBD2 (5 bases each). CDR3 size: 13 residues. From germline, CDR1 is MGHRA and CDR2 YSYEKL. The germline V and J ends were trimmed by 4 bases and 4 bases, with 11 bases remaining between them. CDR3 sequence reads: CASSPGPDYEQYF. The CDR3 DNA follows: TGCGCCAGCAGCCCGGGACCGGATTACGAGCAGTACTTC.

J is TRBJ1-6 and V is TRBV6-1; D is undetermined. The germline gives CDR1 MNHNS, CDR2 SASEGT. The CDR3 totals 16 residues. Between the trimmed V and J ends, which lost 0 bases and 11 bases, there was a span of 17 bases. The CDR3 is CASSEALPGSQTPLHF. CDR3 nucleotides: TGTGCCAGCAGTGAAGCGCTTCCGGGGTCGCAGACACCCCTCCACTTT.

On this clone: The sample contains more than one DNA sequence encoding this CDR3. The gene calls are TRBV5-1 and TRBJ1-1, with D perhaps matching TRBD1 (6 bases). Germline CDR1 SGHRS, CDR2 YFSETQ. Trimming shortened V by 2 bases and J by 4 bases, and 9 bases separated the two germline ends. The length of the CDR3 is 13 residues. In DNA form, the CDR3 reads TGCGCCAGCAGCTTTGAAGGGGGCACTGAAGCTTTCTTT. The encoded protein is CASSFEGGTEAFF.

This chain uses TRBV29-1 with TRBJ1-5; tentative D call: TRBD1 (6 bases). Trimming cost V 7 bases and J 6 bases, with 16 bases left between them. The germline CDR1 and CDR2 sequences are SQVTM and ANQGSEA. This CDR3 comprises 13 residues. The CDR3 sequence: CSADGGGGQPQHF. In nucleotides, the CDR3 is TGCAGCGCCGACGGGGGGGGCGGTCAGCCCCAGCATTTT.

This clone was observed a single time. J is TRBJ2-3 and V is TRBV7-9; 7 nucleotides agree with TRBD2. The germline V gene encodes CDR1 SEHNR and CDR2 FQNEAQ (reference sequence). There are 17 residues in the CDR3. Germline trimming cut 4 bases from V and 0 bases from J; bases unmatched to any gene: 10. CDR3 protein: CASSYAPSGSSTDTQYF. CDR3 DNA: TGTGCCAGCAGCTATGCCCCTAGCGGTTCTAGCACAGATACGCAGTATTTT.

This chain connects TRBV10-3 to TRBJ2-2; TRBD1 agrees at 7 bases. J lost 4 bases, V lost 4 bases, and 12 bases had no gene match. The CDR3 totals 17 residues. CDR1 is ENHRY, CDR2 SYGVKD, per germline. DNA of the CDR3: TGTGCCATCAGTGCTTTAAACACAGGGGCGGCCACCGGGGAGCTGTTTTTT. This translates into CAISALNTGAATGELFF.

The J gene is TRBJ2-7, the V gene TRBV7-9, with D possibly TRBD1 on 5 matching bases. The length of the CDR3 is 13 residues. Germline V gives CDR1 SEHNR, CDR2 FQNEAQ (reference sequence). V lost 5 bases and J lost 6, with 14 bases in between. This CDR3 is CASSRPQGTEQYF. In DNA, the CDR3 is TGTGCCAGCAGCCGGCCCCAGGGTACCGAGCAGTACTTC.